Listed below are T cell receptor beta chains from one sample, sequenced in a study of long-term antiretroviral therapy in people with HIV. This table comes from immunoSEQ multiplex PCR, and its TCRdb copy is limited to in-frame clones, with some not included. This table holds more than 15,000 clones, approximately 86% found once. Here the sequenced sample was unsorted PBMCs, taken more than 2.2 years before starting antiretroviral therapy. The receptors shown here come from a woman aged 25 to 45 with HIV. Each CDR3 is given with its conserved first and last residue. Each record gives: V gene, J gene, clone size, D gene, CDR3 protein, CDR3 DNA. D genes are given only for firm matches. Clone size is not always given. Where it is, it says once, few, many or a class for expanded clones.

TRBV6-5	TRBJ1-4	-	TRBD1	CANSPGQGAGEKLFF	TGTGCGAACAGTCCGGGACAGGGGGCGGGCGAAAAACTGTTTTTT
TRBV5-6	TRBJ2-5	-	TRBD2	CASSLSLAGGQETQYF	TGTGCCAGCAGCTTGTCCCTAGCGGGGGGACAAGAGACCCAGTACTTC
TRBV7-2	TRBJ1-2	few	-	CASSLANLYGYTF	TGTGCCAGCAGCTTGGCGAATTTATATGGCTACACCTTC
TRBV7-9	TRBJ2-1	-	TRBD2	CASSHYSGGEGEQFF	TGTGCCAGCAGCCACTATAGCGGGGGGGAGGGTGAGCAGTTCTTC
TRBV5-1	TRBJ2-5	-	TRBD1	CASSEPTGGQETQYF	TGCGCCAGCAGCGAGCCGACAGGGGGCCAAGAGACCCAGTACTTC
TRBV10-3	TRBJ2-5	-	-	CAISESVTQYF	TGTGCCATCAGTGAGTCGGTGACCCAGTACTTC
TRBV5-1	TRBJ1-2	-	-	CASSLGGVSNYGYTF	TGCGCCAGCAGCTTGGGCGGGGTTAGCAACTATGGCTACACCTTC
TRBV18	TRBJ1-4	-	-	CASSPRSRANEKLFF	TGTGCCAGCTCACCACGCAGCCGGGCTAATGAAAAACTGTTTTTT
TRBV4-1	TRBJ2-7	few	-	CASSQPREQPKAGQYF	TGCGCCAGCAGCCAACCGAGAGAACAGCCGAAGGCAGGGCAGTACTTC
TRBV5-1	TRBJ1-4	-	TRBD1	CASSSGTGGVHSEKLFF	TGCGCCAGCAGTTCCGGGACAGGGGGCGTTCATTCTGAAAAACTGTTTTTT
TRBV4-3	TRBJ1-4	-	-	CASSQVGAGDNEKLFF	TGCGCCAGCAGCCAAGTTGGAGCAGGAGATAATGAAAAACTGTTTTTT
TRBV18	TRBJ1-1	-	TRBD1	CASSQGANTEAFF	TGTGCCAGCTCACAGGGGGCTAACACTGAAGCTTTCTTT
TRBV7-2	TRBJ2-7	-	-	CASSLSRRSYEQYF	TGTGCCAGCAGCTTATCCAGGCGCTCCTACGAGCAGTACTTC
TRBV6-1	TRBJ2-7	-	TRBD2	CASTLGGGNPYEQYF	TGTGCCAGCACCCTAGGCGGGGGAAACCCCTACGAGCAGTACTTC
TRBV6-6	TRBJ1-2	-	-	CASSYPPQIANYGYTF	TGTGCCAGCAGTTACCCGCCACAGATAGCTAACTATGGCTACACCTTC